These 3 T cell receptor beta chains came from one sample sequenced in a study of blood T cells in healthy people across ages. Through a sample-barcoded 5' primer and a J-beta primer mix, a second PCR was run for roughly 6 to 11 cycles. MiXCR, applied by TCRdb to the 5' RACE reads, yields one record per CDR3 protein. The sample lists 650,000 to 950,000 distinct CDR3 sequences; under 45% were seen once. The sequencing input was blood. The receptors shown here come from a man aged 55 to 70 in good health.

The chain couples TRBV29-1 to TRBJ1-1, with unresolved D. The length of the CDR3 is 13 residues. CDR1 is SQVTM, CDR2 ANQGSEA, per germline. Trimming took 6 bases from V and 4 from J, leaving 15 bases between them. This chain's CDR3 is CSVDLRVGTEAFF. DNA of the CDR3: TGCAGCGTAGACCTTAGAGTGGGCACTGAAGCTTTCTTT.

This clonotype appeared once. The chain couples TRBV12-3 or TRBV12-4 to TRBJ2-1, with 15 bases fitting TRBD2. The CDR3 length is 15 residues. After removal of 4 bases from V and 8 bases from J, the junction contained 3 bases not matched to a gene. The CDR3 region is CASSSRTSGRDEQFF. The DNA for the CDR3 is TGTGCCAGCAGTTCGAGGACTAGCGGGAGGGATGAGCAGTTCTTC.

The chain is built from TRBV7-2 and TRBJ1-1; D is unclear. The CDR3 contains 14 residues. Germline V CDR1 and CDR2: SGHTA, FQGNSA. V was cut by 5 bases and J by 0 bases, with 10 bases left in between. CDR3 in amino acids: CASSPTLMNTEAFF. The CDR3 DNA sequence: TGTGCCAGCAGCCCAACCTTAATGAACACTGAAGCTTTCTTT. Full variable domain (remainder filled in from reference TRBV7-2 and TRBJ1-1): GAGVSQSPSNKVTEKGKDVELRCDPISGHTALYWYRQSLGQGLEFLIYFQGNSAPDKSGLPSDRFSAERTGGSVSTLTIQRTQQEDSAVYLCASSPTLMNTEAFFGQGTRLTVV.